The rows below give T cell receptor beta chains drawn from one sample of a study of persistence of HIV-infected CD4 T cells. Profiled with immunoSEQ multiplex PCR; TCRdb holds only in-frame clones, not every one. The table has about 51,000 clones, around 89% seen once. The antigens these receptors bind are not known. Material: CD4+ T cells sorted from PBMCs after roughly 18-hour stimulation, obtained from a patient who received antiretroviral therapy. All receptors come from an adult woman with HIV who was CMV-seropositive. CDR3s include the opening cysteine and the closing phenylalanine or tryptophan.

TRBV2	16	TRBJ2-6	CAVAGTGGSGANVLTF
TRBV9	14	TRBJ1-1	CASSPRQGSTEAFF
TRBV7-2	17	TRBJ2-3	CASSLRLAGGRTDTQYF
TRBV10-3	13	TRBJ1-3	CATTSGGRNTIYF
TRBV2	14	TRBJ1-1	CASNIRELSTEAFF
TRBV15	14	TRBJ1-2	CATSRELGARSYTF
TRBV5-4	17	TRBJ2-1	CASSPPQGPSSYNEQFF
TRBV2	14	TRBJ1-3	CASRAGVSGNTIYF
TRBV18	15	TRBJ1-4	CASSLGPLLNEKLFF
TRBV6-5	13	TRBJ2-5	CASGTGGRETQYF
TRBV6-5	13	TRBJ1-1	CASRAGVNTEAFF
TRBV18	14	TRBJ1-2	CASQSSRVSYGYTF
TRBV7-3	14	TRBJ2-2	CASRNLRGTGELFF
TRBV19	16	TRBJ2-2	CASSILGQGNAGELFF
TRBV4-3	15	TRBJ1-4	CASSQAVGQNEKLFF
TRBV9	14	TRBJ1-4	CASSVQGANEKLFF
TRBV7-9	16	TRBJ2-7	CASSLSGTGGGYEQYF
TRBV7-2	14	-	CASSQGTGTYEQYF
TRBV21-1	17	TRBJ2-2	CASSAGTSGSNTGELFF
TRBV10-1	14	TRBJ2-3	CASSESRSTDTQYF
TRBV7-8	17	TRBJ1-2	CASSLGSGGGAGYGYTF
TRBV7-2	15	TRBJ2-1	CASSLGQGRWNEQFF
TRBV6-6	16	TRBJ2-3	CASGIPGPRSSDTQYF
TRBV18	16	TRBJ1-2	CASSPAGGQTSPGYTF
TRBV28	12	TRBJ1-6	CASWTNNSPLHF
TRBV5-6	16	TRBJ2-5	CASSLTFGGSKETQYF
TRBV28	14	TRBJ1-1	CASRHRGGDTEAFF
TRBV28	15	TRBJ1-1	CASSLRGVANTEAFF
TRBV12-5	15	TRBJ1-5	CASGLEQGSNQPQHF
TRBV2	17	TRBJ1-6	CASSPRQGALVNSPLHF
TRBV7-2	16	TRBJ2-1	CASSFTGGAEYNEQFF
TRBV18	14	TRBJ1-1	CASSLVDRNTEAFF
TRBV9	15	TRBJ1-2	CASSVVTQGPSGYTF
TRBV5-1	17	TRBJ2-5	CASSLSRPGVPQETQYF
TRBV7-8	11	TRBJ1-5	CASSFEGPQHF
TRBV7-9	13	TRBJ1-2	CASSLDGNYGYTF
TRBV6-5	14	TRBJ2-3	CASRTGPNTDTQYF
TRBV28	12	TRBJ1-4	CASSLGRGELFF
TRBV5-1	15	TRBJ2-5	CASSWVRDYQETQYF
TRBV28	11	TRBJ2-7	CASRNSVGQYF
TRBV11-3	13	TRBJ1-1	CASSLEDTNEAFF
TRBV24-1	13	TRBJ2-3	CAISDRAVDTQYF
TRBV11-1	16	TRBJ1-1	CASSLGVSLMNTEAFF
TRBV10-1	15	TRBJ2-2	CASGTSGRAAGELFF
TRBV3-1/TRBV3-2	12	TRBJ2-7	CASSTEFYEQYF
TRBV29-1	17	TRBJ2-5	CSARRGSGGLLGETQYF
TRBV5-6	15	TRBJ1-2	CASSPRGQRIYGYTF
TRBV7-6	15	TRBJ2-5	CASSLHGQSQETQYF
TRBV9	18	TRBJ2-3	CASSPGTSGTTSTDTQYF
TRBV11-3	15	TRBJ1-1	CASSLLGRGRNEAFF
TRBV19	13	TRBJ2-5	CASSRGAQETQYF
TRBV27	14	TRBJ2-3	CASRPGQGFVTQYF
TRBV7-2	16	TRBJ1-3	CASSSLGQGLGNTIYF
TRBV7-9	16	TRBJ2-5	CASSLGPGHPKETQYF